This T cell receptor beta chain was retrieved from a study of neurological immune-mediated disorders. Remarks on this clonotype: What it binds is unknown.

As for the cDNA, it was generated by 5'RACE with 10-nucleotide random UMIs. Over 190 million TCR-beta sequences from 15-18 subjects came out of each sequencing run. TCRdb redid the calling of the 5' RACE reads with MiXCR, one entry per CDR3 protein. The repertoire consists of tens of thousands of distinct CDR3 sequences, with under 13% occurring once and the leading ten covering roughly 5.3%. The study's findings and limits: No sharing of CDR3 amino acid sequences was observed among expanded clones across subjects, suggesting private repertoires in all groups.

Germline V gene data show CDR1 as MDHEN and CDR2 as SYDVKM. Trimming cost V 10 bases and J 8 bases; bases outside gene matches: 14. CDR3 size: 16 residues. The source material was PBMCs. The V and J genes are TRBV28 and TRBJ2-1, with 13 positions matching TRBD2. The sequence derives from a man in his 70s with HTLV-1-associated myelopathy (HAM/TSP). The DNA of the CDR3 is TGTGCCAACAGCCCGCCGGGACTAGCGGGACTAGATGAGCAGTTCTTC. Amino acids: CANSPPGLAGLDEQFF.